The 15 T cell receptor beta chains below all came from one sample that was sequenced in a study of blood T cell repertoires in COVID-19. This table comes from immunoSEQ multiplex PCR, and its TCRdb copy is limited to in-frame clones, with some not included. This repertoire shows about 380,000 clones, roughly 91% found once; its top ten account for 1.2%. Source material: PBMCs or T cells enriched from blood (not recorded which). The receptor source for this set is a woman between 18 and 30 years old who had recovered from COVID-19.

This clone was seen just once. This rearrangement joins TRBV9 to TRBJ1-6; D remains ambiguous. CDR3 length: 14 amino acids. V dropped 2 bases and J dropped 6 bases, with 9 bases sitting between them. The germline V gene has CDR1 SGDLS and CDR2 YYNGEE. The CDR3 DNA reads as TGTGCCAGCAGCGTGTCACAGAGTAATTCACCCCTCCACTTT. Amino acid sequence: CASSVSQSNSPLHF.

This chain joins TRBV7-9 and TRBJ1-1, with 7 bases that match TRBD1. Germline V gene lookup returns CDR1 SEHNR and CDR2 FQNEAQ (reference sequence). This CDR3 has 15 amino acids. Trimming took 5 bases from V and 3 from J; bases not matched to a gene: 9. The CDR3 region is CASSLMNRGHTEAFF. CDR3 nucleotides: TGTGCCAGCAGCCTTATGAACAGGGGTCACACTGAAGCTTTCTTT.

The chain links TRBV11-2 to TRBJ2-7; 8 bases align to TRBD1. The CDR3 has 13 residues. Unmatched junction bases numbered 7, after V lost 7 bases and J lost 5 bases. CDR1 and CDR2 from the germline V gene are SGHAT and FQNNGV. The CDR3 region is CASTKDREHEQYF. CDR3 DNA sequence: TGTGCCAGCACCAAGGACAGGGAACACGAGCAGTACTTC. Combining the CDR3 with reference TRBV11-2 and TRBJ2-7 gives the whole variable domain EAGVAQSPRYKIIEKRQSVAFWCNPISGHATLYWYQQILGQGPKLLIQFQNNGVVDDSQLPKDRFSAERLKGVDSTLKIQPAKLEDSAVYLCASTKDREHEQYFGPGTRLTVT.

This chain links TRBV7-3 with TRBJ1-1, with D possibly being TRBD1 (6 bases). The CDR3 extends over 14 amino acids. V lost 4 bases, J lost 6 bases, and 15 bases lay in between. From germline, CDR1 is SGHTA and CDR2 FQGTGA. CDR3 amino acids: CASSSYRDGSEAFF. For the CDR3, the DNA is TGTGCCAGCAGCTCGTACAGGGACGGCTCTGAAGCTTTCTTT.

The genes are TRBV9 and TRBJ2-7; 11 nucleotides match TRBD2. The length of the CDR3 is 15 residues. From germline, CDR1 is SGDLS and CDR2 YYNGEE. Trimming at V came to 1 base and at J to 4 bases, leaving 4 bases not matched to a gene. The DNA of the CDR3 is TGTGCCAGCAGCGTAACTAGCGGGGGACTATACGAGCAGTACTTC. It encodes CASSVTSGGLYEQYF.

This rearrangement joins TRBV18 to TRBJ1-5; D may be TRBD1 (6 bases). This CDR3 is built from 18 residues. Germline V CDR1 and CDR2: KGHSH, LQKENI. Deletions cut 5 bases from V and 1 base from J, with 21 bases between. Here the CDR3 DNA reads TGTGCCAGCTCAGGAGAAGGGGGACTAGGGATGAGCAATCAGCCCCAGCATTTT. This gives the protein CASSGEGGLGMSNQPQHF.

This clone was recorded only once. The V call is TRBV29-1, the J call TRBJ2-5, with TRBD1 matching 8 bases. Trimming took 7 bases from V and 1 from J; bases not matched to a gene: 5. Germline CDR1 SQVTM, CDR2 ANQGSEA. This CDR3 spans 13 amino acids. CDR3 in amino acids: CSERTGFQETQYF. The CDR3 DNA reads TGCAGCGAGAGGACAGGGTTCCAAGAGACCCAGTACTTC.

The genes are TRBV18 and TRBJ1-6, with 7 bases lining up with TRBD1. Trimming took 3 bases from V and 7 from J; bases not matched to a gene: 6. The CDR3 consists of 15 residues. Germline CDR1 and CDR2: KGHSH and LQKENI. The CDR3 loop reads CASSPGDRANSPLHF. The CDR3 DNA reads as TGTGCCAGCTCACCCGGAGACAGGGCCAATTCACCCCTCCACTTT.

This rearrangement joins TRBV3-1 (or the pseudogene TRBV3-2) to TRBJ2-1; 11 bases map to TRBD2. The CDR3 has 15 amino acids. The V gene end was trimmed by 0 bases and the J gene end by 10 bases; junction bases not matched to a gene: 5. Germline CDR1 LGHDT, CDR2 YNNKEL (reference sequence). In nucleotides, the CDR3 is TGTGCCAGCAGCCAAGATAGCGGGGGGGCCGAGGAGCAGTTCTTC. This codes for CASSQDSGGAEEQFF.

Only one count was recorded for this clone. The chain joins TRBV11-1 to TRBJ1-1; the match to TRBD1 covers 10 bases. The germline CDR1 and CDR2 sequences are SGHAT and FQDESV (reference sequence). The CDR3 length is 15 residues. With V trimmed by 5 bases and J by 4 bases, 7 bases remained unmatched. The CDR3 coding sequence is TGTGCCAGCAGCAGACAGGGGGCGGTGAGCACTGAAGCTTTCTTT. This sequence encodes CASSRQGAVSTEAFF. Based on the CDR3 plus reference TRBV11-1 and TRBJ1-1, the full variable domain is EAEVAQSPRYKITEKSQAVAFWCDPISGHATLYWYRQILGQGPELLVQFQDESVVDDSQLPKDRFSAERLKGVDSTLKIQPAELGDSAMYLCASSRQGAVSTEAFFGQGTRLTVV.

Points on this clone: At the DNA level, this CDR3 is encoded by other sequences in the same sample as well. The chain couples TRBV3-1 (or the pseudogene TRBV3-2) to TRBJ1-2; D not certain. Trimming removed 1 base from V and 4 bases from J, with 4 bases in between. The germline V gene has CDR1 LGHDT and CDR2 YNNKEL (reference sequence). The CDR3 has 12 residues. DNA for the CDR3: TGTGCCAGCAGCCAAGTCGGCTATGGCTACACCTTC. Residues: CASSQVGYGYTF.

V is TRBV20-1 and J is TRBJ2-1, with a possible D match to TRBD2 (5 bases). V lost 3 bases to trimming and J lost 1 base, with 10 bases between them. This CDR3 is 14 amino acids long. Per germline, CDR1 DFQATT and CDR2 SNEGSKA (reference sequence). The CDR3 region is CSASWRASYNEQFF. For the CDR3, the DNA is TGCAGTGCTAGTTGGCGGGCTTCCTACAATGAGCAGTTCTTC.

The chain is built from TRBV6-1 and TRBJ1-4; D remains ambiguous. This CDR3 has 14 amino acids. With 2 bases removed from V and 4 bases from J, the gap between germline ends came to 8 bases. From germline, CDR1 is MNHNS and CDR2 SASEGT. The CDR3 nucleotides are TGTGCCAGCAGTGAACGGGGTCTTAATGAAAAACTGTTTTTT. This sequence encodes CASSERGLNEKLFF.

The chain is built from TRBV19 and TRBJ1-2; TRBD1 aligns across 9 bases. V lost 3 bases to trimming and J lost 4 bases; unmatched junction nucleotides: 6. CDR1 and CDR2 from the germline V gene are LNHDA and SQIVND (reference sequence). The CDR3 is 15 amino acids. The CDR3 is CASSMSGQGLYGYTF. The CDR3 DNA reads as TGTGCCAGTAGTATGTCGGGACAGGGACTCTATGGCTACACCTTC. The full variable domain, with the rest looked up from reference TRBV19 and TRBJ1-2, is DGGITQSPKYLFRKEGQNVTLSCEQNLNHDAMYWYRQDPGQGLRLIYYSQIVNDFQKGDIAEGYSVSREKKESFPLTVTSAQKNPTAFYLCASSMSGQGLYGYTFGSGTRLTVV.

V usage is TRBV7-2 and J usage is TRBJ2-3, with D possibly TRBD2 on 6 matching bases. The V gene lost 5 bases and the J gene lost 4 bases, with 19 bases spanning the gap. Germline V CDR1 and CDR2: SGHTA, FQGNSA. The CDR3 totals 16 residues. The CDR3 DNA sequence: TGTGCCAGCAGCCCACGGGTGGGGGGATCGCCAGATACGCAGTATTTT. Its protein is CASSPRVGGSPDTQYF.